This T cell receptor (beta chain) is drawn from a study of CD8+CD57+ T cells in acquired aplastic anemia. Study-wide background: Average DNA yield from sorted CD4+ and CD8+ cells was approximately 3.2 ug.

Whole-study results and caveats: There were roughly 30 CD8+ CDR3 sequences that occurred in both patients and controls.

CDR1 and CDR2 from the germline V gene are DFQATT and SNEGSKA (reference sequence). This CDR3 region has 19 residues. The V and J ends lost 3 bases and 11 bases, in that order; junction bases with no gene match: 24. Profiles of TCR beta VDJ and CDR3 were generated from a genomic DNA template. TCRdb passed the reads through MiXCR, listing each CDR3 protein once. The sample has 200,000 or so distinct CDR3 sequences, over 60% seen once. A remark on this clonotype: No antigen is known for it.

The chain combines TRBV20-1 with TRBJ2-3, with TRBD2 identical over 12 bases. Material: sorted CD4+, CD8+, or CD8+CD57+ T cells (not recorded which) from PBMCs. The receptor was isolated from a human donor with severe aplastic anemia or a healthy control (not recorded which). The CDR3 spells CSARVFGLAGGRSINEQYF. Written as DNA, the CDR3 is TGCAGTGCTAGGGTCTTCGGCCTAGCGGGGGGGCGATCTATCAATGAGCAGTATTTT.